Presented here are 19 T cell receptor beta chains from one specimen sequenced in a study of CD8+CD57+ T cells in acquired aplastic anemia. It was genomic DNA that served as the template for profiling TCR beta VDJ and CDR3. TCRdb ran MiXCR on the reads and lists one entry per CDR3 protein. The sample consists of around 170,000 distinct CDR3 sequences, about three fifths of them appearing once. The sample taken for sequencing was sorted CD4+, CD8+, or CD8+CD57+ T cells (not recorded which) from PBMCs. These TCRs come from a human donor in good health.

This clonotype was observed many times. CDR3 nucleotides: TGCGCCAGCAGCTTGGGCGTGTACCAAGAGACCCAGTACTTC. It codes for CASSLGVYQETQYF. V and J are TRBV5-1 and TRBJ2-5; D gene uncertain. With 0 bases removed from V and 0 bases from J, the gap between germline ends came to 6 bases. CDR1 SGHRS and CDR2 YFSETQ come from the germline V gene. The CDR3 sequence is 14 residues long.

The rearrangement uses TRBV14 and TRBJ2-5; perhaps D is TRBD1 or TRBD2 (6 bases each). V was cut by 1 base and J by 5 bases, with 23 bases left in between. The CDR3 loop spans 18 amino acids. Germline V CDR1 and CDR2: SGHDN, FVKESK. The CDR3 loop is CASSQGASLGGLGETQYF. The CDR3 region has the DNA TGTGCCAGCAGCCAAGGGGCCTCTCTAGGGGGACTGGGTGAGACCCAGTACTTC. The full variable domain, rest sourced from reference TRBV14 and TRBJ2-5, is EAGVTQFPSHSVIEKGQTVTLRCDPISGHDNLYWYRRVMGKEIKFLLHFVKESKQDESGMPNNRFLAERTGGTYSTLKVQPAELEDSGVYFCASSQGASLGGLGETQYFGPGTRLLVL.

V and J are TRBV7-9 and TRBJ1-1; TRBD1 is a possible D gene (6 bases). The germline V and J ends were trimmed by 5 bases and 2 bases, with 15 bases remaining between them. Per the germline V gene, CDR1 is SEHNR and CDR2 is FQNEAQ (reference sequence). CDR3 length equals 15 residues. DNA for the CDR3: TGTGCCAGCAGCATGACGCAGGGGCCTAACACTGAAGCTTTCTTT. Encoded protein: CASSMTQGPNTEAFF.

V usage is TRBV15 and J usage is TRBJ2-5; no definite D call. Trimming removed 1 base from V and 2 bases from J, with 11 bases in between. The germline V gene encodes CDR1 LNHNV and CDR2 YYDKDF (reference sequence). The CDR3 loop spans 15 amino acids. The chain's CDR3 is CATSRGAREQETQYF. The DNA of the CDR3 is TGTGCCACCAGCAGAGGAGCAAGGGAACAAGAGACCCAGTACTTC. Full variable domain (outside the CDR3, taken from reference TRBV15 and TRBJ2-5): DAMVIQNPRYQVTQFGKPVTLSCSQTLNHNVMYWYQQKSSQAPKLLFHYYDKDFNNEADTPDNFQSRRPNTSFCFLDIRSPGLGDTAMYLCATSRGAREQETQYFGPGTRLLVL.

This chain joins TRBV24-1 and TRBJ2-3; D gene unclear. The germline V gene encodes CDR1 KGHDR and CDR2 SFDVKD. V lost 1 base to trimming and J lost 2 bases, with 6 bases between them. The length of the CDR3 is 14 residues. The CDR3 sequence is CATSDLDHTDTQYF. For the CDR3, the DNA is TGTGCCACCAGTGATTTAGACCACACAGATACGCAGTATTTT.

The chain couples TRBV7-8 to TRBJ2-1; 7 bases fit TRBD1. The V gene's germline CDR1 is SGHVS and CDR2 FQNEAQ. With V trimmed by 5 bases and J by 6 bases, 7 bases remained unmatched. The CDR3 contains 14 residues. The chain's CDR3 is CASSPRPGGNEQFF. CDR3 bases: TGTGCCAGCAGCCCCCGGCCAGGGGGCAATGAGCAGTTCTTC.

The chain carries TRBV6-1 and TRBJ2-6; a possible D gene is TRBD1 (5 bases). V was cut by 0 bases and J by 3 bases, with 12 bases left in between. Per germline, CDR1 MNHNS and CDR2 SASEGT. This CDR3 has 17 residues. This chain's CDR3 is CASSEAAPGFGANVLTF. The DNA for the CDR3 is TGTGCCAGCAGTGAAGCAGCACCAGGGTTTGGGGCCAACGTCCTGACTTTC.

This clonotype was picked up many times. The rearrangement joins TRBV7-9 to TRBJ2-3; 14 positions agree with TRBD2. Germline lookup yields CDR1 SEHNR and CDR2 FQNEAQ (reference sequence). The CDR3 has 21 amino acids. V lost 7 bases and J lost 0; bases outside the gene matches: 18. The CDR3 nucleotides are TGTGCCAGCACCCAAATCCGACTAGCGGGAGGGCGGGCTGTGAGCACAGATACGCAGTATTTT. It is translated as CASTQIRLAGGRAVSTDTQYF.

The chain carries TRBV2 and TRBJ2-7; D is unresolved. The CDR3 has 12 residues. V shed 2 bases and J shed 4 bases, with 6 bases lying between them. Germline-derived CDR1 and CDR2 are SNHLY and FYNNEI. The CDR3 spells CASSEFEYEQYF. The CDR3 coding sequence is TGTGCCAGCAGTGAATTCGAGTACGAGCAGTACTTC.

This clonotype is a singleton in its sample. Its ends do not fully match the called genes, so a read error is possible. The chain uses TRBV15 and TRBJ1-3; a possible D gene is TRBD1 (6 bases). This CDR3 has 14 residues. Germline CDR1 LNHNV, CDR2 YYDKDF (reference sequence). The CDR3 loop reads CATSRGTVGNTTYF. Written as DNA, the CDR3 is TGTGCCACCAGCAGAGGGACAGTAGGAAACACCACATATTTT.

The J gene is TRBJ1-1, the V gene TRBV29-1; D is possibly TRBD1 (6 bases). V was trimmed by 6 bases and J by 5 bases, leaving 13 bases between them. There are 12 residues in the CDR3. CDR1 and CDR2 (germline): SQVTM, ANQGSEA. The CDR3 DNA sequence: TGCAGCGTGGGACACCCCGGGACTGAAGCTTTCTTT. Its translation is CSVGHPGTEAFF.

CDR3: CASRGREAFF. The CDR3, as DNA: TGTGCCAGCAGGGGGAGAGAAGCTTTCTTT. The chain uses TRBV7-2 and TRBJ1-1; no reliable D call. V gave up 6 bases and J gave up 8 bases, with 7 bases separating them. CDR1 and CDR2 (germline): SGHTA, FQGNSA. This CDR3 is built from 10 residues.

The chain is built from TRBV5-1 and TRBJ2-5; 8 positions match TRBD1. The CDR3 spans 15 residues. Looked up from germline, CDR1 is SGHRS and CDR2 is YFSETQ. The trim removed 0 bases at V and 2 bases at J, leaving 3 bases unmatched. Here the CDR3 reads CASSLGQGAQETQYF. The CDR3 region has the DNA TGCGCCAGCAGCTTGGGTCAGGGGGCTCAAGAGACCCAGTACTTC.

This chain joins TRBV7-9 and TRBJ2-1; TRBD2 might be the D (5 bases). The length of the CDR3 is 20 residues. V was trimmed by 1 base and J by 5 bases, leaving 27 bases between them. Germline-derived CDR1 and CDR2 are SEHNR and FQNEAQ (reference sequence). CDR3 nucleotides: TGTGCCAGCAGCTTAGACTCCCTCCCCCCTTCCGGGGTCGCGGACAATGAGCAGTTCTTC. It yields the protein CASSLDSLPPSGVADNEQFF.

The gene calls are TRBV10-3 and TRBJ1-6; D gene unclear. Germline V gene data show CDR1 as ENHRY and CDR2 as SYGVKD. V lost 4 bases to trimming and J lost 7 bases, with 8 bases between them. CDR3 size: 13 residues. The CDR3 nucleotides are TGTGCCATCAGTGGGACGGCGAATTCACCCCTCCACTTT. It translates to CAISGTANSPLHF.

Concerning this clonotype itself: A much larger clone sits a single nucleotide away, making a read error possible. This chain connects TRBV10-3 to TRBJ2-7, with D possibly being TRBD2 (6 bases). This CDR3 is built from 14 residues. The germline CDR1 and CDR2 sequences are ENHRY and SYGVKD. The CDR3 loop reads CAITRAPRGYEQHF. DNA of the CDR3: TGTGCCATCACCCGGGCGCCGCGGGGTTACGAGCAGCACTTC.

The chain has TRBV11-3 and TRBJ1-2, with 8 nucleotides matching TRBD1. This CDR3 region has 12 residues. J gave up 11 bases and V 5 bases, and 7 bases lay outside the gene matches. CDR1 is SGHNT, CDR2 YENEEA, per germline. The CDR3 bases are TGTGCCAGCAGCCCCCGGACAGGGTGGTACACCTTC. Translated: CASSPRTGWYTF.

This clonotype showed up just once. Mismatch with germline at one junction end may stem from a read error. The chain joins TRBV7-9 to TRBJ2-7, with D uncertain. CDR3 size: 14 residues. Germline-derived CDR1 and CDR2 are SEHNR and FQNEAQ (reference sequence). The CDR3 loop reads CTSSLGPPRYEQYF. CDR3 in DNA: TGTACCAGCAGCTTAGGTCCGCCGAGGTACGAGCAGTACTTC.

The V call is TRBV12-3 or TRBV12-4, the J call TRBJ2-3; D might be TRBD2 (7 bases). This CDR3 has 16 amino acids. V lost 2 bases and J lost 0, with 12 bases in between. CDR3 nucleotide sequence: TGTGCCAGCAGTTTACGGGGGGCACTCAGCACAGATACGCAGTATTTT. Amino acid sequence: CASSLRGALSTDTQYF.